The clone carrying this T cell receptor beta chain was counted a single time. This record comes from a study of blood T cell repertoires in COVID-19. The overall study: Spain, Italy and the United States supplied samples that represented acute and convalescent COVID-19. T cells, B-cell-depleted T cells, or PBMCs provided the cDNA or gDNA that served as material.

Authors' processing steps: Nucleated cell number was recorded as an estimate derived from reference gene primer amplification. Using immunoSEQ multiplex PCR, the repertoire was profiled, and TCRdb retains in-frame clones only, with some absent. V, J and clone size are taken as reported in that table, and D and trimming were inferred from the DNA itself. This table has approximately 80,000 clones, approximately 85% appearing once. V lost 3 bases and J lost 1, with 10 bases in between. CDR1 is MNHEY and CDR2 is SVGEGT in the germline V gene. This CDR3 region has 15 residues. The sequencing sample was made of peripheral blood. The receptor was derived from a human donor in a cohort sampled during active COVID-19. The J gene is TRBJ1-5, the V gene TRBV6-2 or TRBV6-3; tentative D call: TRBD1 (5 bases). As DNA, the CDR3 is TGTGCCAGCAGTTATAGGGGTCGCAGCAATCAGCCCCAGCATTTT. Its translation is CASSYRGRSNQPQHF.